The entry below describes one TCR beta chain. Its antigen is still unknown. CDR1 and CDR2 from the germline V gene are KGHSH and LQKENI. The J segment lost 4 bases and the V segment lost 5 bases, leaving 2 bases of the junction unmatched. This CDR3 has 13 residues. These data are taken from a study of shared clonotypes between healthy human individuals. Findings and limits, study-wide: Tissue TCR repertoires likely differ from these blood-only repertoires.

Here immunoSEQ multiplex PCR was the method, and the copy in TCRdb shows in-frame clones only, minus some. The sample consists of around 2.5 million clones, over 85% of them appearing once. The sequence was collected from a man younger than 35 in good health. Some clones in this sample may be carry-over from other donors' samples. Sample: naive CD4+ T cells from PBMCs. Subset indicated: CD45RA+ positively selected. This rearrangement joins TRBV18 to TRBJ2-3; TRBD2 matches 8 bases. The CDR3 protein is CASSTTSADTQYF. Written as DNA, the CDR3 is TGTGCCAGCTCAACGACTAGCGCAGATACGCAGTATTTT.